This is a list of T cell receptor beta chains from one sample in a study of blood T cell repertoires in COVID-19. Sequencing was performed with immunoSEQ multiplex PCR; in TCRdb, only in-frame clones are kept and a portion is missing. The table includes 110,000 or so clones, approximately 83% detected once. The source material was peripheral blood. All receptors come from a man between 45 and 60 years old with acute or convalescent COVID-19. Each CDR3 is given without its conserved first and last residue.

>TRBV29-1|TRBJ1-1
SVDGDRDEAF
>TRBV6-5|TRBJ2-1
ASSLLAGDYNEQF
>TRBV5-1|TRBJ2-1
ASSLVDRNNEQF
>TRBV30|TRBJ2-7
AWRTHSYEQY
>TRBV25-1|TRBJ1-1
ASRRASNTEAF
>TRBV10-1|TRBJ2-1
ASSDDRSYNEQF
>TRBV5-1|TRBJ1-5
ASSPGTGNQPQH
>TRBV12-5|TRBJ2-1
ASGPWLAGSYNEQF
>TRBV2|TRBJ1-1
ASPGHRITEAF
>TRBV9|TRBJ1-1
ASSVGTGPTEAF
>TRBV27|TRBJ1-5
ASSPRVNRNNQPQH
>TRBV4-1|TRBJ2-3
ASSRTGLRSGPSDTQY
>TRBV24-1|TRBJ2-2
ATSVGQTVPTGELF
>TRBV10-3|TRBJ2-7
AISGPQAGGYEQY
>TRBV27|TRBJ1-4
ASSPGQTNEKLF
>TRBV27|TRBJ2-7
ASGTGVYEQY
>TRBV7-3|TRBJ2-7
ASSLNLGTTAGEQY
>TRBV28|TRBJ2-7
ASSSDRVAYEQY
>TRBV6-1|TRBJ1-6
ASSDGGAGSPLH
>TRBV2|TRBJ1-5
ASSNIDRVATQPQH
>TRBV27|TRBJ2-7
AVGREGLAYEQY
>TRBV10-2|TRBJ2-7
ASREDRYLLYEQY
>TRBV27|TRBJ1-1
ASSPRDRVRNTEAF
>TRBV10-2|TRBJ1-1
ASSESFGTGGRPAF
>TRBV28|TRBJ1-2
ASSTPTGSDYGYT
>TRBV6-6|TRBJ2-7
ASRKGRASYEQY
>TRBV18|TRBJ1-2
ASSPQDRPYGYT